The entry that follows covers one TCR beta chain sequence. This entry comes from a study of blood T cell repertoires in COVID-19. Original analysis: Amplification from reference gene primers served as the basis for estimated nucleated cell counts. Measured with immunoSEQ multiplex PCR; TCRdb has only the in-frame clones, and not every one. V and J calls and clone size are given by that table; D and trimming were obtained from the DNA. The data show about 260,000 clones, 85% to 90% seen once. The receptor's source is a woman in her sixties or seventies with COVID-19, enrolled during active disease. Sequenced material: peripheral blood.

The CDR3 DNA follows: TGTGCCAGCAGCCGGGTCGAGACCCAGTACTTC. This codes for CASSRVETQYF. V gene TRBV7-2 combines with J gene TRBJ2-5, with D unresolved. V was clipped by 5 bases and J by 5 bases, with 6 bases between them. This CDR3 is built from 11 residues. Germline-derived CDR1 and CDR2 are SGHTA and FQGNSA.